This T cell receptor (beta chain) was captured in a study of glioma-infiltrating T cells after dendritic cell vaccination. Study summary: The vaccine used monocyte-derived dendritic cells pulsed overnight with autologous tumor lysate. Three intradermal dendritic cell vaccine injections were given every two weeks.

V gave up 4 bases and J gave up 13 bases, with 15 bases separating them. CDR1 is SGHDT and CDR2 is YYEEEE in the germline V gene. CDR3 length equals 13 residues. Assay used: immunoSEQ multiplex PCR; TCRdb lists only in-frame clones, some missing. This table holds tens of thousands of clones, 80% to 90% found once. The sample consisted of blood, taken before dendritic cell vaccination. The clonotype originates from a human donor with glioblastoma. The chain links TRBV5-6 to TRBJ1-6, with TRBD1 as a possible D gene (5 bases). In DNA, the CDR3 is TGTGCCAGCAGCCCACCTGGAGGGGACCCCCTCCACTTT. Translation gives CASSPPGGDPLHF.